This T cell receptor (beta chain) was profiled in a study of beta chain features in type 1 diabetes. Study findings and constraints: Researchers cautioned that cDNA sequencing could over-represent cells with high TCR expression. For patients, the naive, central memory and Treg TCRB repertoires appeared more alike than for healthy donors. A pattern of fewer insertions and more deletions at VDJ junctions was seen in type 1 diabetes patients. Significant though moderate, a shortening of TCRB CDR3s appeared in all four CD4+ subsets of Type 1 diabetes patients.

All of the isolated RNA was reverse transcribed, so expressed TCRB transcripts were sequenced. Generated by immunoSEQ multiplex PCR, the TCRdb table keeps only in-frame clones and is missing some. The sample yields about 390,000 clones, around 10% seen once. This CDR3 region has 11 residues. Germline V gene data show CDR1 as SGHRS and CDR2 as YFSETQ. The ends were cut back, 0 bases at V and 7 bases at J, with 4 bases in the middle. In this sample, this clone turned up a few times. Its specificity is unknown. The sample was central memory CD4+ T cells from blood. The chain recombines TRBV5-1 with TRBJ1-1; D unclear. The sequence was obtained from a young man with type 1 diabetes. The CDR3 DNA reads as TGCGCCAGCAGCTTGGGCAATGAAGCTTTCTTT. It translates to CASSLGNEAFF. Supplemented by reference TRBV5-1 and TRBJ1-1, the full variable domain reads KAGVTQTPRYLIKTRGQQVTLSCSPISGHRSVSWYQQTPGQGLQFLFEYFSETQRNKGNFPGRFSGRQFSNSRSEMNVSTLELGDSALYLCASSLGNEAFFGQGTRLTVV.